Here is one T cell receptor beta chain with its context. Its antigen remains unknown. Its ends do not fully match the called genes, so a read error is possible. Whoever was chosen for sequencing had shown CD8+CD57+ cell expansion by flow cytometry. The length of the CDR3 is 13 residues. Germline-derived CDR1 and CDR2 are SGDLS and YYNGEE. It was genomic DNA that served as the template for profiling TCR beta VDJ and CDR3. Using its own MiXCR run on the reads, TCRdb lists one record per CDR3 protein. The sample consists of about 270,000 distinct CDR3 sequences, approximately 82% of them appearing once. The source of the sample is a study of CD8+CD57+ T cells in acquired aplastic anemia. Across the study: Across the sorted CD4+ and CD8+ cells, DNA amounts averaged 3.2 ug.

Whole-study results and caveats: Patients versus controls showed no significant CD8+ Simpson's diversity difference.

J is TRBJ2-1 and V is TRBV9; TRBD1 or TRBD2 may be the D gene (5 bases each). The sequenced sample was sorted CD4+, CD8+, or CD8+CD57+ T cells (not recorded which) from PBMCs. The receptor's source is a human donor with aplastic anemia. CDR3 sequence (DNA): TGTGCCGGCAGCGAATCGGGGACCCATAATGAGCAGTTC. Encoded protein: CAGSESGTHNEQF.